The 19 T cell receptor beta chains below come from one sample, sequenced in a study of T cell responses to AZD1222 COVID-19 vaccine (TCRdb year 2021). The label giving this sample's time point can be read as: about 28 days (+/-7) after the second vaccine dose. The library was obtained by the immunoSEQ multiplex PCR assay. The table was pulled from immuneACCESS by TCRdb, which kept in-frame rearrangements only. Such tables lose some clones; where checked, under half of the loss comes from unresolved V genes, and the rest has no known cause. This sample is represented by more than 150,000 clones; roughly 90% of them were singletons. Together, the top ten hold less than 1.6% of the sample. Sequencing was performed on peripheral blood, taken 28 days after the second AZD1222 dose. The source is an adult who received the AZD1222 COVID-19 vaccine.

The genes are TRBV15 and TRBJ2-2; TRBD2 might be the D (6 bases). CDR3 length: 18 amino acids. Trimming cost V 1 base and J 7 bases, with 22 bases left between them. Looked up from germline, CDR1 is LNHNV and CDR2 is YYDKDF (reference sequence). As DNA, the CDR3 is TGTGCCACCAGCAGAGGTGAACGCCGTTTCGGGAGTGGCGGGGAGCTGTTTTTT. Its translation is CATSRGERRFGSGGELFF.

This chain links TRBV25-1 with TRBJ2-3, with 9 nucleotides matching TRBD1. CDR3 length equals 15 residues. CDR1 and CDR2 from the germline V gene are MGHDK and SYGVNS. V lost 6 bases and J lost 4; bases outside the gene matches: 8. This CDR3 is CASSPRDRAADTQYF. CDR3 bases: TGTGCCAGCAGCCCCCGGGACAGGGCAGCAGATACGCAGTATTTT. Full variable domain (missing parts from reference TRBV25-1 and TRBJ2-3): EADIYQTPRYLVIGTGKKITLECSQTMGHDKMYWYQQDPGMELHLIHYSYGVNSTEKGDLSSESTVSRIRTEHFPLTLESARPSHTSQYLCASSPRDRAADTQYFGPGTRLTVL.

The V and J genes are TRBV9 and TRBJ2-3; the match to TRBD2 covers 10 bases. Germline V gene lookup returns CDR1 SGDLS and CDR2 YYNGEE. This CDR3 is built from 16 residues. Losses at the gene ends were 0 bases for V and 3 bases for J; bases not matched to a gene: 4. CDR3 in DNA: TGTGCCAGCAGCGTAGCCTCGACTAGCGGGACAGATACGCAGTATTTT. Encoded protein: CASSVASTSGTDTQYF. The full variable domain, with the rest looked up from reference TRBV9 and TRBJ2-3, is DSGVTQTPKHLITATGQRVTLRCSPRSGDLSVYWYQQSLDQGLQFLIQYYNGEERAKGNILERFSAQQFPDLHSELNLSSLELGDSALYFCASSVASTSGTDTQYFGPGTRLTVL.

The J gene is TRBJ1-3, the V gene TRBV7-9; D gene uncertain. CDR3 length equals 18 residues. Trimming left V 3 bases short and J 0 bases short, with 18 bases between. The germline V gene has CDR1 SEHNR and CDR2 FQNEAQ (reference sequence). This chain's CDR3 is CASSFTTVVRGSGNTIYF. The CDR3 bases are TGTGCCAGCAGCTTCACCACAGTGGTGCGAGGCTCTGGAAACACCATATATTTT.

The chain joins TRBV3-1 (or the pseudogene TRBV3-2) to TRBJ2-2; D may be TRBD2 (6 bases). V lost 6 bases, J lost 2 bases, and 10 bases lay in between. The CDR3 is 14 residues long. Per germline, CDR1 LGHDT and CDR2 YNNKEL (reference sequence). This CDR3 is CASRSGLNTGELFF. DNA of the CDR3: TGTGCCAGCAGGTCGGGACTTAACACCGGGGAGCTGTTTTTT.

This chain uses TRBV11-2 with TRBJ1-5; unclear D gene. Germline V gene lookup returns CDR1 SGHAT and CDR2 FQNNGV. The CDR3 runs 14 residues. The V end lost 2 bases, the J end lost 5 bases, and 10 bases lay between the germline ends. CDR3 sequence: CASSLNGGYQPQHF. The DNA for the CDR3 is TGTGCCAGCAGCTTAAACGGCGGTTATCAGCCCCAGCATTTT.

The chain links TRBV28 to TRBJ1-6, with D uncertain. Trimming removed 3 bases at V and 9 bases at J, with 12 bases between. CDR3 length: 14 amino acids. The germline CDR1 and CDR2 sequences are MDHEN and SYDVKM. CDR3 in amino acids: CASSFPVRASPLHF. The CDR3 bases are TGTGCCAGCAGTTTCCCCGTGAGGGCTTCACCCCTCCACTTT.

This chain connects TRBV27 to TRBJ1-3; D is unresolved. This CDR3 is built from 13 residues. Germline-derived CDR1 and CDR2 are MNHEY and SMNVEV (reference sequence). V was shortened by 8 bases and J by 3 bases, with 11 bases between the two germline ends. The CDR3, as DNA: TGTGCCAGCGCCCTGTGGGGTGGAAACACCATATATTTT. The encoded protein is CASALWGGNTIYF.

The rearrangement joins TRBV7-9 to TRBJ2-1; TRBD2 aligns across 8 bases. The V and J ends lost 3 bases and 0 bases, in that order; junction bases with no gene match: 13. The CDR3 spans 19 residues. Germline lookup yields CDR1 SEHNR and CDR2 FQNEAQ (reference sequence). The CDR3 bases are TGTGCCAGCAGCTTGGTGCTCGTCGAGCGGGGGAGCTCCTACAATGAGCAGTTCTTC. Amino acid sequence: CASSLVLVERGSSYNEQFF. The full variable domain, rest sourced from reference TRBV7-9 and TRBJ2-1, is DTGVSQNPRHKITKRGQNVTFRCDPISEHNRLYWYRQTLGQGPEFLTYFQNEAQLEKSRLLSDRFSAERPKGSFSTLEIQRTEQGDSAMYLCASSLVLVERGSSYNEQFFGPGTRLTVL.

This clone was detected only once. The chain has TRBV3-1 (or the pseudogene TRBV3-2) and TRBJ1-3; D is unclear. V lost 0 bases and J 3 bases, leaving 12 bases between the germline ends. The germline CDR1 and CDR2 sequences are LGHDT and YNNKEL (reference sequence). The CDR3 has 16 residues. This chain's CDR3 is CASSQDRAWGGNTIYF. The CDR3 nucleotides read TGTGCCAGCAGCCAAGATCGGGCCTGGGGTGGAAACACCATATATTTT.

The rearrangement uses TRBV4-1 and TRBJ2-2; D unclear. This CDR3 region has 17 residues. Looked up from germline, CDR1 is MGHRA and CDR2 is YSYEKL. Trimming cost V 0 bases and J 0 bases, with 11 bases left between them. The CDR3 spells CASSQEMSGSNTGELFF. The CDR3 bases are TGCGCCAGCAGCCAAGAAATGTCAGGATCGAACACCGGGGAGCTGTTTTTT.

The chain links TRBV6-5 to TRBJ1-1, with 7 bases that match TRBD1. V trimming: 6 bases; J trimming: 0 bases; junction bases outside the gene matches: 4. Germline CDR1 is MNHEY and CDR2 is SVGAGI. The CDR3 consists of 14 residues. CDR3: CASSRDSVNTEAFF. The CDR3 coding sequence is TGTGCCAGCAGCCGGGACAGCGTGAACACTGAAGCTTTCTTT.

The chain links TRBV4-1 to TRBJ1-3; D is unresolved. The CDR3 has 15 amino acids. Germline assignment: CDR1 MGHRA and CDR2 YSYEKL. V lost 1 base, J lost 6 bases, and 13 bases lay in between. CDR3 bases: TGCGCCAGCAGCCAAGGTACCGGGGTAGAAAACACCATATATTTT. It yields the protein CASSQGTGVENTIYF.

The CDR3 DNA sequence: TGTGCCAGCAGCTTTACAGGGGGCGGCAAGACCCAGTACTTC. This translates into CASSFTGGGKTQYF. The chain is built from TRBV7-9 and TRBJ2-5; 9 bases are shared with TRBD1. The CDR3 sequence is 14 residues long. Losses at the gene ends were 3 bases for V and 6 bases for J; bases not matched to a gene: 5. Germline V gives CDR1 SEHNR, CDR2 FQNEAQ (reference sequence).

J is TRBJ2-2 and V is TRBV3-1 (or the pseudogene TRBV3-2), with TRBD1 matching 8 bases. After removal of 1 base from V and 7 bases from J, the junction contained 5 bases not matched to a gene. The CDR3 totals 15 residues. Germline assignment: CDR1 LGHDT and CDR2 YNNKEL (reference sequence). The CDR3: CASSQGQGAGGELFF. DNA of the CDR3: TGTGCCAGCAGCCAAGGGCAGGGGGCTGGCGGGGAGCTGTTTTTT.

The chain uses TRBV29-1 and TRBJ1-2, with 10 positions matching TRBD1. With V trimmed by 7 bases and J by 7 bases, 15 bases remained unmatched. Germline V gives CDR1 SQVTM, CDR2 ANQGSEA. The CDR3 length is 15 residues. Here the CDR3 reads CSGMTGQGFGGGYTF. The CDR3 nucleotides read TGCAGCGGCATGACGGGACAGGGGTTTGGTGGTGGCTACACCTTC.

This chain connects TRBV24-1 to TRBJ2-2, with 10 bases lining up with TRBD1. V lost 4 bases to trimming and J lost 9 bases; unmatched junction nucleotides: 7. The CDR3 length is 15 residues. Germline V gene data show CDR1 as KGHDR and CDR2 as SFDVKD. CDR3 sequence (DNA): TGTGCCACCAGTGAGGGGACAGGGGTCCCCCGGGAGCTGTTTTTT. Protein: CATSEGTGVPRELFF.

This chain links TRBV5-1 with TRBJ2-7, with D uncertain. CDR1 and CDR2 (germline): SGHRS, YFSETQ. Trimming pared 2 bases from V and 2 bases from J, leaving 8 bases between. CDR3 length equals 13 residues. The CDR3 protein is CASSLGVAYEQYF. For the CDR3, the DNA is TGCGCCAGCAGCTTAGGTGTCGCCTACGAGCAGTACTTC.

The CDR3 loop reads CASSEWNQGPETQYF. DNA for the CDR3: TGTGCCAGCAGTGAATGGAATCAGGGCCCAGAGACCCAGTACTTC. This chain joins TRBV6-1 and TRBJ2-5, with a tentative D call TRBD1 (5 bases). The germline CDR1 and CDR2 sequences are MNHNS and SASEGT. The V gene lost 2 bases and the J gene lost 4 bases, with 14 bases spanning the gap. The CDR3 loop spans 15 amino acids.